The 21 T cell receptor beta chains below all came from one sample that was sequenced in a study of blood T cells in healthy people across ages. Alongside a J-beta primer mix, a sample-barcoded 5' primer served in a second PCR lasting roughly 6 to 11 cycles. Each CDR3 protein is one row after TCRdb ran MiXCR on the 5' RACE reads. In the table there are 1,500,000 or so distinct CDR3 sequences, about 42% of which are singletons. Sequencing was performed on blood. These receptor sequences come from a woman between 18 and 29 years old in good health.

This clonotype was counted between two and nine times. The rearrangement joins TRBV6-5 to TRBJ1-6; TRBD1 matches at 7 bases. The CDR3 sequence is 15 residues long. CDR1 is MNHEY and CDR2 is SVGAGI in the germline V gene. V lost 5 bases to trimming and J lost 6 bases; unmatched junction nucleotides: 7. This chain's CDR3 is CASSHRDSRNSPLHF. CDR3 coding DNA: TGTGCCAGCAGTCACCGGGACAGCCGTAATTCACCCCTCCACTTT.

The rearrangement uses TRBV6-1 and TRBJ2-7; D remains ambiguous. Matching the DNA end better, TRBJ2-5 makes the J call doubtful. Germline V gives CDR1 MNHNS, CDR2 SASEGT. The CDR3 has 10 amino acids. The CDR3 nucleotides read TGTGCCAGCAGTGATTGGACCCAGTACTTC. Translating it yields CASSDWTQYF.

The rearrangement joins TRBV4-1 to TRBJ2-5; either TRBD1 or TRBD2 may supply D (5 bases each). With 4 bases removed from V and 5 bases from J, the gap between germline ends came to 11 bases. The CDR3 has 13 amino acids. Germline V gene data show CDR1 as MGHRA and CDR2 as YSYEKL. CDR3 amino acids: CASSPGTAETQYF. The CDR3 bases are TGCGCCAGCAGCCCTGGGACGGCGGAGACCCAGTACTTC.

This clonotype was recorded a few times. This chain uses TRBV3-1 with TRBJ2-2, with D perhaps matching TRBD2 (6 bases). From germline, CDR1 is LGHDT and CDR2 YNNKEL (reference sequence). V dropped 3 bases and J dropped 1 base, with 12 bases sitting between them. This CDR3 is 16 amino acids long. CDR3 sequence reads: CASSHSGLGNTGELFF. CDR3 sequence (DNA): TGTGCCAGCAGCCATTCGGGACTTGGGAACACCGGGGAGCTGTTTTTT.

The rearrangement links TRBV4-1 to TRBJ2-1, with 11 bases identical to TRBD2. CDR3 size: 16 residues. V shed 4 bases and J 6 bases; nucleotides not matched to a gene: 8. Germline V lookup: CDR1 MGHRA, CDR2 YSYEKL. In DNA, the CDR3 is TGCGCCAGCAGCCGTGGATTAGCGGGAGGGCCCAATGAGCAGTTCTTC. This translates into CASSRGLAGGPNEQFF.

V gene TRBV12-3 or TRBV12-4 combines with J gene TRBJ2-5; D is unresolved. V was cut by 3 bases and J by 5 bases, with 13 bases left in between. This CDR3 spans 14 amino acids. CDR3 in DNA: TGTGCCAGCAGTTTTAACGACAAGAGGGAGACCCAGTACTTC. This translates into CASSFNDKRETQYF.

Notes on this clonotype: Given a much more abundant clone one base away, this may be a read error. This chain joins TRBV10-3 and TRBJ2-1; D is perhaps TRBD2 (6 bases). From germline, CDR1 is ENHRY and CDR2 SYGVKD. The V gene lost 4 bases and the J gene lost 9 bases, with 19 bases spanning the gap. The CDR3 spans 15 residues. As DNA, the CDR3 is TGTGCCATCAGTGCAGGACTAACCCCAACTGGTGAGCAGTTCTTC. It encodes CAISAGLTPTGEQFF.

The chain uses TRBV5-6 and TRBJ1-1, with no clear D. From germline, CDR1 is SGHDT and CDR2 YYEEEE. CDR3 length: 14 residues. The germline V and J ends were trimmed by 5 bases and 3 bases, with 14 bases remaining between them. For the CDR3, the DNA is TGTGCCAGCAGGCGGTCCAGCTTGCACACTGAAGCTTTCTTT. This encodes CASRRSSLHTEAFF.

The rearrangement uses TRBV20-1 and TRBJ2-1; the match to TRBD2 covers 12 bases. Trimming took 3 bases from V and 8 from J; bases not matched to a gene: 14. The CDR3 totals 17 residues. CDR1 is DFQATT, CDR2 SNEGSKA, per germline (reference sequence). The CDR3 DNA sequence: TGCAGTGCTAGGGAAATTCAGCAGACTAGCGGGAGCTATGAGCAGTTCTTC. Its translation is CSAREIQQTSGSYEQFF.

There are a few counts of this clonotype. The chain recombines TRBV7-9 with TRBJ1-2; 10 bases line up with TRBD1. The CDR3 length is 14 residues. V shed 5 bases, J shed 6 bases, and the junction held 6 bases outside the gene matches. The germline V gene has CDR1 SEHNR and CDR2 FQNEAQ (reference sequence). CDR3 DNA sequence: TGTGCCAGCAGCACCCGACAGGGGGCGAATGGCTACACCTTC. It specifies CASSTRQGANGYTF.

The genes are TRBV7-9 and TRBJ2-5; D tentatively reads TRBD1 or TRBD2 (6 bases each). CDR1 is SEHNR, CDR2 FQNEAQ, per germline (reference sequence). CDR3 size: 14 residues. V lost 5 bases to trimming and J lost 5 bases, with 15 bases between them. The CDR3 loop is CASSPLGGLETQYF. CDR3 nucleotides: TGTGCCAGCAGCCCCTTGGGGGGCTTGGAGACCCAGTACTTC.

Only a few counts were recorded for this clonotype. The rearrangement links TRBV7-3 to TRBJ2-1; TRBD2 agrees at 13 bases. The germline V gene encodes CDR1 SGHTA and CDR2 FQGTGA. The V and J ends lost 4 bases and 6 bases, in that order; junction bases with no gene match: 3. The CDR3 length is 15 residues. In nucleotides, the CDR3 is TGTGCCAGCAGCTGGGGACTAGCGGGAATCAATGAGCAGTTCTTC. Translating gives CASSWGLAGINEQFF.

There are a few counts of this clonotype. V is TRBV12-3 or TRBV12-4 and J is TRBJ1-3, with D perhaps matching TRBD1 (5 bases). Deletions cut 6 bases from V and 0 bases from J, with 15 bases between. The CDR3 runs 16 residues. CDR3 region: CASRGPRVSSGNTIYF. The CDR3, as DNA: TGTGCCAGCAGGGGCCCCAGGGTTAGCTCTGGAAACACCATATATTTT.

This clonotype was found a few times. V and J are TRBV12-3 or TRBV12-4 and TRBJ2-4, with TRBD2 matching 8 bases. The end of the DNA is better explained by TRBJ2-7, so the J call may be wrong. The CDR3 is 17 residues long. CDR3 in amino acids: CASSLQASGLGMDEQYF. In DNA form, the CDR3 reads TGTGCCAGCAGTTTACAAGCGTCGGGACTAGGAATGGACGAGCAGTACTTC.

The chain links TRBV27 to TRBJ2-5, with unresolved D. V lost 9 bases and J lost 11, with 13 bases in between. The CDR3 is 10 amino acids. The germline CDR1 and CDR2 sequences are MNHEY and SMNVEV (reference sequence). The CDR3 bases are TGTGCCAGTTCTTGTAAGGGTCAGTACTTC. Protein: CASSCKGQYF.

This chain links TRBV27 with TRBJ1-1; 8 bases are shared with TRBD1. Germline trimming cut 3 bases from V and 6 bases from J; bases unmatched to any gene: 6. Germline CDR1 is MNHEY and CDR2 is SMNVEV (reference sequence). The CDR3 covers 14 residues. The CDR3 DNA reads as TGTGCCAGCAGTTTTCAGGGGGCAGGGGCTGAAGCTTTCTTT. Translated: CASSFQGAGAEAFF.

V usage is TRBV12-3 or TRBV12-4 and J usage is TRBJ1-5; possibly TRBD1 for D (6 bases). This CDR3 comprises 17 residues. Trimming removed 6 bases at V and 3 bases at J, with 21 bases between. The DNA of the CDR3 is TGTGCCAGCAGCTCCTTCACAGGGCGCCGTTTCAATCAGCCCCAGCATTTT. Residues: CASSSFTGRRFNQPQHF.

The CDR3 DNA sequence: TGTGCCAGCAGAGCACTAGCGAGGAGCTCCTACGAGCAGTACTTC. Protein: CASRALARSSYEQYF. The V gene is TRBV6-2 or TRBV6-3, the J gene TRBJ2-7; 7 bases fit TRBD2. The germline V gene encodes CDR1 MNHEY and CDR2 SVGEGT. J was trimmed by 0 bases and V by 6 bases; bases with no gene match: 8. The CDR3 totals 15 residues.

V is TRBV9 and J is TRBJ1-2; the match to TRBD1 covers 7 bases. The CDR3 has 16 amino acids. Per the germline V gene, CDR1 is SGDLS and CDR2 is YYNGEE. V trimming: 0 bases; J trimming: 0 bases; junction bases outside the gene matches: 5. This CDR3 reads CASSVGTGSTNYGYTF. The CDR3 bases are TGTGCCAGCAGCGTAGGGACAGGCTCAACTAACTATGGCTACACCTTC.

In DNA form, the CDR3 reads TGTGCCAGCAGTAAATACAGGGGGCGCGACTATGGCTACACCTTC. Its translation is CASSKYRGRDYGYTF. The V gene is TRBV6-5, the J gene TRBJ1-2; 9 bases are a match to TRBD1. Unmatched junction bases numbered 7, after V lost 5 bases and J lost 3 bases. There are 15 residues in the CDR3. CDR1 and CDR2 from the germline V gene are MNHEY and SVGAGI.

The CDR3 sequence: CASSERGEFNSPLHF. The CDR3 coding sequence is TGTGCCAGCAGTGAACGGGGGGAGTTTAATTCACCCCTCCACTTT. The chain employs TRBV6-1 and TRBJ1-6; a weak D match, TRBD1 (5 bases). This CDR3 is built from 15 residues. Trimming took 2 bases from V and 6 from J, leaving 11 bases between them. From germline, CDR1 is MNHNS and CDR2 SASEGT.